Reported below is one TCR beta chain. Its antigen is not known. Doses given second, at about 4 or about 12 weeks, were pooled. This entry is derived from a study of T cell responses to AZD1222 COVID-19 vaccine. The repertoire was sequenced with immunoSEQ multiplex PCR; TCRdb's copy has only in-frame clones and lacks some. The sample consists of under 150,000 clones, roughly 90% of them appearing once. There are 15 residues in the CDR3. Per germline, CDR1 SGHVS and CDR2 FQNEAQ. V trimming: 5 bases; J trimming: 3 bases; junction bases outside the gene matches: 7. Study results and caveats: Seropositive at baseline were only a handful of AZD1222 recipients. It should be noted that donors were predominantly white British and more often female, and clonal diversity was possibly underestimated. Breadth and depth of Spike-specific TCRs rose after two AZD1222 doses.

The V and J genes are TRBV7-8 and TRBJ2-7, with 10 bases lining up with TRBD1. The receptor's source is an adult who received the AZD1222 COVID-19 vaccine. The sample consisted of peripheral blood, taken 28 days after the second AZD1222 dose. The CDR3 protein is CASSRRDRGHYEQYV. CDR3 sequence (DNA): TGTGCCAGCAGCCGCCGGGACAGGGGCCACTACGAGCAGTACGTC.